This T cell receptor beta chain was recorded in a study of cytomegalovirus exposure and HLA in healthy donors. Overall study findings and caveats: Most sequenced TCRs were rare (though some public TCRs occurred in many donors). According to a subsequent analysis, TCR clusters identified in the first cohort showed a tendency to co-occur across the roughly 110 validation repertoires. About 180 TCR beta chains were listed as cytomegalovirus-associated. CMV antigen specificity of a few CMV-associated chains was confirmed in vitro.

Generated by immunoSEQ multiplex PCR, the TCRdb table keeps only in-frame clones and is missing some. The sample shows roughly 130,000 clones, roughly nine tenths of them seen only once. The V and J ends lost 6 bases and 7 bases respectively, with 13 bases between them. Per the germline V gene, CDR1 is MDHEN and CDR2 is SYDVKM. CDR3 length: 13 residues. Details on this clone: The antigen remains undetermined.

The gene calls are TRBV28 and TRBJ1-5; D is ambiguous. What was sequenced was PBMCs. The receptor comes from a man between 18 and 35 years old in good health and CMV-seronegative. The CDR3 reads CASSTPGRQPQHF. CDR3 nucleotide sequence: TGTGCCAGCAGCACCCCCGGGAGGCAGCCCCAGCATTTT.